This T cell receptor beta chain was sequenced for a study of blood T cell repertoires in COVID-19. This clone was observed a handful of times. Libraries were prepared by immunoSEQ multiplex PCR; TCRdb keeps only in-frame clonotypes and omits some of them. The table records 140,000 or so clones, about 88% of them present only once. This sequence originates from a human donor with acute or convalescent COVID-19. The donor label of this sample is uncertain. Sequenced sample: peripheral blood.

The CDR3 coding sequence is TGCAGCGTTGAATTTCAGGGGACCTATGGCTACACCTTC. Translation: CSVEFQGTYGYTF. This chain joins TRBV29-1 and TRBJ1-2, with D possibly being TRBD1 (6 bases). This CDR3 region has 13 residues. V lost 2 bases to trimming and J lost 4 bases, with 11 bases between them. CDR1 and CDR2 (germline): SQVTM, ANQGSEA.